This T cell receptor beta chain was sequenced for a study of blood T cells in healthy people across ages (dated by TCRdb to the mid-2010s). For the wider study: In model experiments, template switching captured roughly one uniquely barcoded TCR beta cDNA molecule for every two T cells. Age-related changes in TCR beta repertoire diversity were measured in the study by deep sequencing normalized with unique cDNA molecular identifiers. The donors were split into four age groups: young (average 16 years), middle-aged (roughly 42), aged (over 55) and long-lived (approximately 80). Two additional independent replicas of 1 million unique cDNA reads from the same blood draw were analyzed for two donors (one aged 18 to 30 and one aged 80 or older). Study-wide findings and limitations: Observed TCR beta diversity per million T cells fell roughly linearly with age, and a significant reduction was already apparent by age around 36. Compared with the aged group, the long-lived group had more naive CD4+ T cells, fewer expanded clones and increased TCR diversity, a pattern suggesting age selection. Because profiling used bulk unsorted PBMCs, naive and antigen-experienced compartments could not be compared conclusively. Because donor CMV infection status was unknown, age-related changes in expanded clonotypes were potentially confounded. Estimates of total diversity based on one million sequenced T cells were regarded as lower bounds and as underestimates. A strong correlation was found between observed TCR beta diversity and the percentage of naive T cells measured by flow cytometry.

The donors were some 39 Caucasian individuals from Russia, aged roughly 6 to 100 years, who were systemically healthy. Each donor gave around 9.5 milliliters of peripheral blood, collected into EDTA-treated Vacutainer tubes. Ficoll-Paque density-gradient centrifugation was used to isolate PBMCs, with at least 6.5 million per sample. Total RNA, at least 6 micrograms per sample, was extracted from PBMCs with Trizol reagent. The percentages of naive CD45RAhigh/CD27high T cells were determined by flow cytometry on a PBMC aliquot from every donor. A remark on this clonotype: Its antigen specificity is not known. No base quality values were provided; no much bigger clone lies one nucleotide off.

Library prep was done by 5' RACE. TCRdb names Illumina HiSeq 2500 as the instrument used. A second PCR of about 7 to 12 cycles was performed with a sample-barcoded 5' primer and a J-beta primer mix. Each TCR beta cDNA molecule received a unique molecular identifier from a template-switch 5' adaptor carrying 12 random nucleotides. At least 2.5 million CDR3-containing paired-end reads were obtained from each sample. First-strand cDNA synthesis was performed from all RNA using the Mint cDNA synthesis kit, with priming by a TRBC-specific oligonucleotide. Following uracil-DNA glycosylase treatment, all cDNA underwent a first 18-cycle PCR with the universal primers M1SS and BC2_uni_R. The authors' analysis ran thus. Each sample was normalized by randomly selecting 1 million high-quality reads, each carrying a distinct molecular identifier. Instead of being binned into consensus sequences, reads with shared molecular identifiers were discarded. MiTCR, run with a Q25 quality threshold and the strictest error-elimination algorithm, handled CDR3 identification, clonotype clustering and error correction. A nonparametric unseen species model using Euler transformation provided a lower-bound estimate of total TCR beta diversity. TCRdb handled the public reads itself, with Q25 trimming in fastp and clone calling in MiXCR, and kept productive beta chains. Entries that share a CDR3 protein sequence are merged under the most common genes and DNA. The V and J calls, along with clone size, are taken from TCRdb and not from the paper's own processing. The sample data list more than 1,000,000 distinct CDR3 sequences, and about 23% of these were observed just once. Approximately 0.75% of the sample is in the top ten clones.

Ends trimmed: V by 4 bases, J by 7 bases; bases unmatched to a gene: 15. Sequences SGHVS (CDR1) and FQNEAQ (CDR2) are obtained from the germline V gene. The CDR3, cysteine through phenylalanine, is 16 amino acids long. Only the CDR3 region is kept as DNA, spanning 48 bases read in frame from base 1. The same specimen was also included in a second study, on T cells of mothers and their children. The second study also describes: Donors were nine systemically healthy Caucasian individuals: three mothers and their six children. cDNA synthesis consumed the entire amount of extracted RNA, loaded at approximately 1.6 ug RNA in each 15 ul reaction. In the second PCR, the M1S primer added sample barcodes and 2-4 random nucleotides. Over 10 million TCR beta CDR3 reads came from each mother, compared with roughly 2.8 million reads from each child. TCR recombination output is similarly shaped by thymic selection in related and unrelated pairs, with a minor effect exerted by inherited differences. Normalized repertoire overlap was always found to be slightly, but never significantly, higher in related mother-child pairs than in unrelated mother-child pairs. Persistent microchimeric T cell clones were not detected, at a sensitivity of around 95 clones per million clonotypes. Deep NGS was used in the study to compare the TCR beta repertoires of mothers and children and to look for features that separate related mother-child pairs from unrelated individuals. Mothers averaged approximately 41 +/- 4 years of age and children averaged approximately 11 +/- 4 years. After adapter ligation with NEBNext reagents, the libraries were sequenced on Illumina HiSeq 2000 with 100+100 nt paired-end reads. To prevent cross-contamination, the mother and child libraries were prepared a month apart and were sequenced in separate runs. For each donor, somewhere between about 450,000 and 2,100,000 distinct TCR beta clonotypes were identified. Naive TCR beta clonotypes were estimated from low-frequency clonotypes matched to each donor's FACS-determined naive share, without sorting.

This clonotype was sampled from a girl aged 2 to 10 in good health. Sequenced input: blood. The chain employs TRBV7-8 and TRBJ2-7; 8 central nucleotides agree with TRBD1. The DNA reads as follows: TGTGCCAGCAGCTCCCGAGACAGGGGACACCCCCAGGAGCAGTACTTC. It specifies CASSSRDRGHPQEQYF.